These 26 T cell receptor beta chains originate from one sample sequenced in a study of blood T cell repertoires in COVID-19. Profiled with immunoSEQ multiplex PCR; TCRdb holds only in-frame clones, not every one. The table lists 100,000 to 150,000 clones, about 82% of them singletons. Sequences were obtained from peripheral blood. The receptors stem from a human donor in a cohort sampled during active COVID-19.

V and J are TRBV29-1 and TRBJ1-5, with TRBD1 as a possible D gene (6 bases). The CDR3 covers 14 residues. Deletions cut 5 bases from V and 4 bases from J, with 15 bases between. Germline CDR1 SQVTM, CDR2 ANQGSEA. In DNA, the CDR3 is TGCAGCGTTCGCGGACAGTCAGGGAATCAGCCCCAGCATTTT. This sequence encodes CSVRGQSGNQPQHF. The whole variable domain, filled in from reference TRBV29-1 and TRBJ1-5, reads SAVISQKPSRDICQRGTSLTIQCQVDSQVTMMFWYRQQPGQSLTLIATANQGSEATYESGFVIDKFPISRPNLTFSTLTVSNMSPEDSSIYLCSVRGQSGNQPQHFGDGTRLSIL.

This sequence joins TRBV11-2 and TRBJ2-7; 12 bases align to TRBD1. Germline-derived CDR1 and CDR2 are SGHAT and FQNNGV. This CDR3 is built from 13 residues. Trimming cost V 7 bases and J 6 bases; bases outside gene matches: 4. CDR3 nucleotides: TGTGCCAGCACGAGGGACAGGGGGCGCGAGCAGTACTTC. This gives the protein CASTRDRGREQYF. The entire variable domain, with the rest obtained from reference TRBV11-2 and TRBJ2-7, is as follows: EAGVAQSPRYKIIEKRQSVAFWCNPISGHATLYWYQQILGQGPKLLIQFQNNGVVDDSQLPKDRFSAERLKGVDSTLKIQPAKLEDSAVYLCASTRDRGREQYFGPGTRLTVT.

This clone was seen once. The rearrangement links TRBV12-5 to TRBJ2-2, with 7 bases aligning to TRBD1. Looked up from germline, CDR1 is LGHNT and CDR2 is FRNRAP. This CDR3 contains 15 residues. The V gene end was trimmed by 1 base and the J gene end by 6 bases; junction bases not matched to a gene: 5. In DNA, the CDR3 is TGTGCTAGTGGTTTGGATTATCAGGGGGCCGGGGAGCTGTTTTTT. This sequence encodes CASGLDYQGAGELFF.

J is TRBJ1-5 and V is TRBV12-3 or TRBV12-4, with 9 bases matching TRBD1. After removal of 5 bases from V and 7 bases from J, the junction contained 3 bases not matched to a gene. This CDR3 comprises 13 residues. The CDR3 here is CASSQTGGQPQHF. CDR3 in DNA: TGTGCCAGCAGTCAAACAGGGGGCCAGCCCCAGCATTTT.

CDR3 in DNA: TGTGCCTGGAGTGTAAAGCGGGCGACAGGGACCGGAAACACCATATATTTT. Protein: CAWSVKRATGTGNTIYF. The chain carries TRBV30 and TRBJ1-3, with 7 bases lining up with TRBD1. This CDR3 has 17 amino acids. The V segment lost 0 bases and the J segment 4 bases; nucleotides outside the gene matches: 12. In germline, CDR1 is GTSNPN, CDR2 SVGIG (reference sequence).

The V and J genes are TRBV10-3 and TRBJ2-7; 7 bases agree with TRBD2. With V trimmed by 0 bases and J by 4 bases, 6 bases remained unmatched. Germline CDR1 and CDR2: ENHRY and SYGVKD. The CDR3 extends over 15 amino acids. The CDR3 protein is CAISESIAGVYEQYF. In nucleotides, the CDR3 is TGTGCCATCAGTGAGTCGATTGCGGGAGTGTACGAGCAGTACTTC.

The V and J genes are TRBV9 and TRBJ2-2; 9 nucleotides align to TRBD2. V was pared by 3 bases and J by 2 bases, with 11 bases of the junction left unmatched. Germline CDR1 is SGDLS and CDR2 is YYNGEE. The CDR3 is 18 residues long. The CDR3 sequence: CASSARASGGTNTGELFF. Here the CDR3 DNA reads TGTGCCAGCAGCGCACGTGCGAGCGGGGGGACAAACACCGGGGAGCTGTTTTTT.

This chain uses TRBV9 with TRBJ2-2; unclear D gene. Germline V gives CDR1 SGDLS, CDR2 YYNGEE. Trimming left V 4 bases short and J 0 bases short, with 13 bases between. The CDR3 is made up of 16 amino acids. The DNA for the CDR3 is TGTGCCAGCAGCCCAGTCACCCTCGCGAACACCGGGGAGCTGTTTTTT. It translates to CASSPVTLANTGELFF.

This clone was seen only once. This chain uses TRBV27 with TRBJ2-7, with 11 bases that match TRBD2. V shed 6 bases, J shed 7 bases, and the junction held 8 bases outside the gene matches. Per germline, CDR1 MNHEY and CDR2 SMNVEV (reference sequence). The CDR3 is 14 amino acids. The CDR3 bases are TGTGCCAGCAGGGCTAGCGGGAGGTCATTTGAGCAGTACTTC. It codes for CASRASGRSFEQYF.

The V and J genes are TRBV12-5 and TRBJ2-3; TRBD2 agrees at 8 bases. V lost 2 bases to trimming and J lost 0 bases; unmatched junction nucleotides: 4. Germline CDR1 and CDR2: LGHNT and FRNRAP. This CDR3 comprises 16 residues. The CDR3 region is CASGLNAGGSTDTQYF. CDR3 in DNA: TGTGCTAGTGGTTTGAACGCGGGAGGCAGCACAGATACGCAGTATTTT. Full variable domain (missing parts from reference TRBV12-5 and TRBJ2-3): DARVTQTPRHKVTEMGQEVTMRCQPILGHNTVFWYRQTMMQGLELLAYFRNRAPLDDSGMPKDRFSAEMPDATLATLKIQPSEPRDSAVYFCASGLNAGGSTDTQYFGPGTRLTVL.

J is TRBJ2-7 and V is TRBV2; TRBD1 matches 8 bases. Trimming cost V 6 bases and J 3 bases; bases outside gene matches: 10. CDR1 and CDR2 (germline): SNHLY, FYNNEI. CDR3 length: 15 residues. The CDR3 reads CASRVTGVVGYEQYF. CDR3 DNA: TGTGCCAGCAGAGTGACAGGGGTTGTGGGCTACGAGCAGTACTTC.

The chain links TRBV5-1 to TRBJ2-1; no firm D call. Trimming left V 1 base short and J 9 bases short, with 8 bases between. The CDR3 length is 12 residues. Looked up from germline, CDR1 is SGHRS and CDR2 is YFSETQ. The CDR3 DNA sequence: TGCGCCAGCAGCTTGCCCCCAGGTGAGCAGTTCTTC. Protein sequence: CASSLPPGEQFF.

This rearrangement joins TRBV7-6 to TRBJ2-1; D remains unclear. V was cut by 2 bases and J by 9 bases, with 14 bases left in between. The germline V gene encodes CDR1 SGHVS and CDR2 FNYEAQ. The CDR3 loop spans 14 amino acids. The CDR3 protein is CASSLSGGFGEQFF. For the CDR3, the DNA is TGTGCCAGCAGCTTAAGTGGCGGATTTGGTGAGCAGTTCTTC. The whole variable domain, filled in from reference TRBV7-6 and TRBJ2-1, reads GAGVSQSPRYKVTKRGQDVALRCDPISGHVSLYWYRQALGQGPEFLTYFNYEAQQDKSGLPNDRFSAERPEGSISTLTIQRTEQRDSAMYRCASSLSGGFGEQFFGPGTRLTVL.

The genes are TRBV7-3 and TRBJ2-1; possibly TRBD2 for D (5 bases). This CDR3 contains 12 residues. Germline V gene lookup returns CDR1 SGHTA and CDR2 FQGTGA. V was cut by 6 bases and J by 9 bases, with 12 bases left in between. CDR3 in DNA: TGTGCCAGCAGTCTACTAGGCACTGAGCAGTTCTTC. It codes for CASSLLGTEQFF.

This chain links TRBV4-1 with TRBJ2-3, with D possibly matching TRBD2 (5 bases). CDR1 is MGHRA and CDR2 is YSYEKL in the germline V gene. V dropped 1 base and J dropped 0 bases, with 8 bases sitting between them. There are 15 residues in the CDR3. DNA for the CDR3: TGCGCCAGCAGCCAAGCGCGGACTAGCACAGATACGCAGTATTTT. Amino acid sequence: CASSQARTSTDTQYF.

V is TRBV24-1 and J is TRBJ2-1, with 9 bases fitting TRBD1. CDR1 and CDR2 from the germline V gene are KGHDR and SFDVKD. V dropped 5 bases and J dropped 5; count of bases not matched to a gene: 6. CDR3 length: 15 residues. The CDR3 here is CATSVIQGANNEQFF. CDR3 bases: TGTGCCACCAGTGTCATACAGGGGGCAAACAATGAGCAGTTCTTC.

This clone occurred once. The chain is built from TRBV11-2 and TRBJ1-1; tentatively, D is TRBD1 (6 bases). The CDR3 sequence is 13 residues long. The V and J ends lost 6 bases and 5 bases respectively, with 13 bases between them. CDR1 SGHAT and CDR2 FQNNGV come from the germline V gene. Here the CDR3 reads CASSHRDTTEAFF. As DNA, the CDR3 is TGTGCCAGCAGTCACCGGGACACGACTGAAGCTTTCTTT.

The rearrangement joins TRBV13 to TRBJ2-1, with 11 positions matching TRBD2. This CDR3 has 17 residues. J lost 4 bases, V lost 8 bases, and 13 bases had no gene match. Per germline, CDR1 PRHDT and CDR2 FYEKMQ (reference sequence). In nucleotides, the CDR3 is TGTGCCAGCGAGTTAGCGGGAGGGCCTGCGGGTTACAATGAGCAGTTCTTC. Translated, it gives CASELAGGPAGYNEQFF.

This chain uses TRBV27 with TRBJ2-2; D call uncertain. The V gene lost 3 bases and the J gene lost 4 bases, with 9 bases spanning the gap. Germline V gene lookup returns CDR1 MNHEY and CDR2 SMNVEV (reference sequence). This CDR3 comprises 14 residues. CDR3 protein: CASSFGSPTGELFF. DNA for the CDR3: TGTGCCAGCAGTTTCGGTAGTCCCACCGGGGAGCTGTTTTTT.

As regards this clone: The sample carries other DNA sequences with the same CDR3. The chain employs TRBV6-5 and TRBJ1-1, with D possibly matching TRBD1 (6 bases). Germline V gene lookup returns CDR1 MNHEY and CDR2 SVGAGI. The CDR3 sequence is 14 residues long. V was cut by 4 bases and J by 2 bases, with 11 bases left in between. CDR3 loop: CASSSRTVNTEAFF. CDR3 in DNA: TGTGCCAGCAGTTCGCGGACAGTAAACACTGAAGCTTTCTTT.

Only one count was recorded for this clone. This CDR3 reads CASSFVTENSPLHF. The CDR3 nucleotides are TGTGCCAGCAGTTTTGTTACAGAGAATTCACCCCTCCACTTT. The V gene is TRBV28, the J gene TRBJ1-6; D gene unclear. Trimming took 3 bases from V and 7 from J, leaving 10 bases between them. This CDR3 spans 14 amino acids. Germline assignment: CDR1 MDHEN and CDR2 SYDVKM.

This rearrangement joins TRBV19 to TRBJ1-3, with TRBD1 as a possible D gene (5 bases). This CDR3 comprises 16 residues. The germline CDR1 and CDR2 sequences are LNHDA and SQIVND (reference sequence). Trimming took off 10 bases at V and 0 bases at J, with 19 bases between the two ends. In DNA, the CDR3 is TGTGCCACCGGGGGGTTGGGTTACGGCTCTGGAAACACCATATATTTT. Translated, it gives CATGGLGYGSGNTIYF.

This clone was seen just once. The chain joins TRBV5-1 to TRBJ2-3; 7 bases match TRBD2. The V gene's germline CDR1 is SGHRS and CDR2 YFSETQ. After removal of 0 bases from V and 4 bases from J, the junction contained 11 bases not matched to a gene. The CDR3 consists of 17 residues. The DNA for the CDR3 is TGCGCCAGCAGCTTGGAATTCGGACTAGAGGTAGCAGATACGCAGTATTTT. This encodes CASSLEFGLEVADTQYF. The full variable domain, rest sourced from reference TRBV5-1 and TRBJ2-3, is KAGVTQTPRYLIKTRGQQVTLSCSPISGHRSVSWYQQTPGQGLQFLFEYFSETQRNKGNFPGRFSGRQFSNSRSEMNVSTLELGDSALYLCASSLEFGLEVADTQYFGPGTRLTVL.

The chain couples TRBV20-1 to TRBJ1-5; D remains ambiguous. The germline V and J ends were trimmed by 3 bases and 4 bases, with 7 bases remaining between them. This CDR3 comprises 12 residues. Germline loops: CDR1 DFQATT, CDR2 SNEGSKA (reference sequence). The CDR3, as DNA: TGCAGTGCTAGTCAACAGAATCAGCCCCAGCATTTT. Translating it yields CSASQQNQPQHF.

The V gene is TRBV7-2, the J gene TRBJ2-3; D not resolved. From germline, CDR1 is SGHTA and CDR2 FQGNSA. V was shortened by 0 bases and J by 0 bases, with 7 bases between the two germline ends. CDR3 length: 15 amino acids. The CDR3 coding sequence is TGTGCCAGCAGCTTAGCGAGAACTAGCACAGATACGCAGTATTTT. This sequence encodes CASSLARTSTDTQYF. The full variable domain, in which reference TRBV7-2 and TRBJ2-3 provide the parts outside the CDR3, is GAGVSQSPSNKVTEKGKDVELRCDPISGHTALYWYRQSLGQGLEFLIYFQGNSAPDKSGLPSDRFSAERTGGSVSTLTIQRTQQEDSAVYLCASSLARTSTDTQYFGPGTRLTVL.

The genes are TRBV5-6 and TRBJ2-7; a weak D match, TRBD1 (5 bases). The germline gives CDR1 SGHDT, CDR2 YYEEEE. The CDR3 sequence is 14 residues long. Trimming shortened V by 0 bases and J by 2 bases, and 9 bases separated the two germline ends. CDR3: CASSLVGAPYEQYF. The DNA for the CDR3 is TGTGCCAGCAGCTTGGTAGGGGCCCCCTACGAGCAGTACTTC.